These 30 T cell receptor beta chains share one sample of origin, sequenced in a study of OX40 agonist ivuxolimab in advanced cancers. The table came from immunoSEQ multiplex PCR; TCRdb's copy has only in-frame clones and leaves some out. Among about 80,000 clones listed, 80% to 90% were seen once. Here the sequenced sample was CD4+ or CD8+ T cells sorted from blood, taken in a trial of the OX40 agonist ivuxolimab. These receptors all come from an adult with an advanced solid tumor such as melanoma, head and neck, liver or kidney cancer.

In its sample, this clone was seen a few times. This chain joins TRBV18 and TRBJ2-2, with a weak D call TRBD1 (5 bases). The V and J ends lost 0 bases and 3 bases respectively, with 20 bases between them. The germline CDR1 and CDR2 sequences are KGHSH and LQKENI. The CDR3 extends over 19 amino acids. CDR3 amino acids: CASSPPNRVVQGDTGELFF. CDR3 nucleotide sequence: TGTGCCAGCTCACCACCGAATAGGGTGGTGCAGGGTGACACCGGGGAGCTGTTTTTT.

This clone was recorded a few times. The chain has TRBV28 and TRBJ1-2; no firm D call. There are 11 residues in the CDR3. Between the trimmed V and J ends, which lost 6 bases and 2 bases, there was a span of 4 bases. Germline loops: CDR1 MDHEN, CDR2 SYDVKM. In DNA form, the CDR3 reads TGTGCCAGCAGGCGGAACTATGGCTACACCTTC. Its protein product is CASRRNYGYTF.

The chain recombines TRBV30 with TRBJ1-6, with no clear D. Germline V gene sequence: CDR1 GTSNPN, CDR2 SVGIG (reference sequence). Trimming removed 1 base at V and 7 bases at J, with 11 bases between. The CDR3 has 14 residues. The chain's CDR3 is CAWSGVRNNSPLHF. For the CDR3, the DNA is TGTGCCTGGAGTGGGGTCAGAAACAATTCACCCCTCCACTTT.

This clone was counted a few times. CDR3 DNA: TGTGCCTGGAGACGAGGGGGTTCCGGTCGTGAGCAGTACTTC. It specifies CAWRRGGSGREQYF. The chain uses TRBV30 and TRBJ2-7; D possibly corresponds to TRBD1 (6 bases). This CDR3 has 14 amino acids. Deletions cut 3 bases from V and 7 bases from J, with 19 bases between. Germline V CDR1 and CDR2: GTSNPN, SVGIG (reference sequence).

CDR3: CASRWEGGASGANVLTF. Here the CDR3 DNA reads TGTGCCAGTAGATGGGAAGGGGGCGCTTCTGGGGCCAACGTCCTGACTTTC. The chain is built from TRBV19 and TRBJ2-6, with 7 bases lining up with TRBD1. Trimming cost V 6 bases and J 1 base; bases outside gene matches: 9. This CDR3 region has 17 residues. From germline, CDR1 is LNHDA and CDR2 SQIVND (reference sequence).

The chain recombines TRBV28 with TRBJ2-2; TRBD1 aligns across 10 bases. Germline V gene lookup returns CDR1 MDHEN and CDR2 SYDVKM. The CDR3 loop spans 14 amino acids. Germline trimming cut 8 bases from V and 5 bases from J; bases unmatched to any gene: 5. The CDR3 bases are TGTGCCAGCCGTGGACAGGGGGGAACCGGGGAGCTGTTTTTT. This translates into CASRGQGGTGELFF.

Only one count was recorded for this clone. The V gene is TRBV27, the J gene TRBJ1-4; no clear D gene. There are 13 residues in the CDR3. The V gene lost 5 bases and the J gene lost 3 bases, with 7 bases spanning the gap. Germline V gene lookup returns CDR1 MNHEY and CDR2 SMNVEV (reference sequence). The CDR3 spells CASSALSNEKLFF. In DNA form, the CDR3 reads TGTGCCAGCAGTGCCCTCTCTAATGAAAAACTGTTTTTT.

The CDR3 DNA is TGCGCCAGCAGCTTTTGGACAGGGGAATCCTACGAGCAGTACTTC. Translating it yields CASSFWTGESYEQYF. V gene TRBV5-1 combines with J gene TRBJ2-7, with 9 bases identical to TRBD1. Germline CDR1 reads SGHRS; CDR2 reads YFSETQ. The ends lost 2 bases at V and 1 base at J; junction bases unmatched: 4. The CDR3 contains 15 residues.

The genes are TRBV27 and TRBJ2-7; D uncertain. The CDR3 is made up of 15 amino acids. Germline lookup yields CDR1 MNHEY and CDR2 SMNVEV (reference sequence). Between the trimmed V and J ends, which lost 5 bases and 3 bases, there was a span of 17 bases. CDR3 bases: TGTGCCAGCAGTCCCTCGACTCTTCTGGGCTACGAGCAGTACTTC. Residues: CASSPSTLLGYEQYF.

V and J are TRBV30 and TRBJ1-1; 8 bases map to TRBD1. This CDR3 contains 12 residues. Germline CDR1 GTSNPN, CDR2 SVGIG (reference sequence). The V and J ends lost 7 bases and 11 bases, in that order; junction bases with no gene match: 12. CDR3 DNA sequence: TGTGCCTCTGGGGGGGACAGGACTTTTGCTTTCTTT. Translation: CASGGDRTFAFF.

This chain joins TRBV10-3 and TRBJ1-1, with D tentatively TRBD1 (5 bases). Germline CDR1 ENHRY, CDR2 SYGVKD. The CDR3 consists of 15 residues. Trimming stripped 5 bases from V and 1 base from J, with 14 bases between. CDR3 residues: CAISPRPGENTEAFF. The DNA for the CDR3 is TGTGCCATCAGTCCGAGACCGGGGGAGAACACTGAAGCTTTCTTT.

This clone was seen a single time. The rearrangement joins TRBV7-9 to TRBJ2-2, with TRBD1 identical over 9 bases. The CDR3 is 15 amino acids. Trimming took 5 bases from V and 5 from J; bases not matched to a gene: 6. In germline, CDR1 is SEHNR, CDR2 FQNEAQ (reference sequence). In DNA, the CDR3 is TGTGCCAGCAGCCCCCTGGGGACAGGGACCGGGGAGCTGTTTTTT. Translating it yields CASSPLGTGTGELFF. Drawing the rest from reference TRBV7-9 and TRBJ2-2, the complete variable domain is DTGVSQNPRHKITKRGQNVTFRCDPISEHNRLYWYRQTLGQGPEFLTYFQNEAQLEKSRLLSDRFSAERPKGSFSTLEIQRTEQGDSAMYLCASSPLGTGTGELFFGEGSRLTVL.

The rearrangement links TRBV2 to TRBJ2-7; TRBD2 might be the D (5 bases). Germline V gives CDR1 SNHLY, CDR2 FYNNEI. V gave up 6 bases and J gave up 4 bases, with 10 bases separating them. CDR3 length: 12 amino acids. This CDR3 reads CASSREVYEQYF. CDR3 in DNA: TGTGCCAGCAGCCGGGAAGTTTACGAGCAGTACTTC.

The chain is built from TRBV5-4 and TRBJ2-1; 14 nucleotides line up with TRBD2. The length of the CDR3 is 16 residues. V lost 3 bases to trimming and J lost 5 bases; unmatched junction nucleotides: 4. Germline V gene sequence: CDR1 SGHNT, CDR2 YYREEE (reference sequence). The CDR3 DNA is TGTGCCAGCAGCTCGCGGACTAGCGGGAGGCACAATGAGCAGTTCTTC. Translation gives CASSSRTSGRHNEQFF. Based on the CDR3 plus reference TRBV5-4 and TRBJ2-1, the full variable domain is ETGVTQSPTHLIKTRGQQVTLRCSSQSGHNTVSWYQQALGQGPQFIFQYYREEENGRGNFPPRFSGLQFPNYSSELNVNALELDDSALYLCASSSRTSGRHNEQFFGPGTRLTVL.

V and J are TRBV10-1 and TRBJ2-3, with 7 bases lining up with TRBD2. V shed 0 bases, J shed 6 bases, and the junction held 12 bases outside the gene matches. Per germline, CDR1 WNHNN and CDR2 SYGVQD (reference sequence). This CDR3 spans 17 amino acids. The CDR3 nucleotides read TGCGCCAGCAGTGAGTCAGGTCTAGCGGAGGTTACGGATACGCAGTATTTT. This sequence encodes CASSESGLAEVTDTQYF.

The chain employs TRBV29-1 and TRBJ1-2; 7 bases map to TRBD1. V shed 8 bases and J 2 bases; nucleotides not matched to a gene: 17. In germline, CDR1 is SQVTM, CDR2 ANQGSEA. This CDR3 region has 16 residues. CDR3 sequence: CSPEPRGVKGNYGYTF. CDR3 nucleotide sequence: TGCAGCCCGGAACCCAGGGGGGTGAAAGGGAACTATGGCTACACCTTC.

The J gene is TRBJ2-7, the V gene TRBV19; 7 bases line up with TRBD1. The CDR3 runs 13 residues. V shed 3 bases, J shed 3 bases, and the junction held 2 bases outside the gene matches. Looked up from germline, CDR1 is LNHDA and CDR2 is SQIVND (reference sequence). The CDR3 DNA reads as TGTGCCAGTAGTATCGGGACAGTCTACGAGCAGTACTTC. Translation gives CASSIGTVYEQYF.

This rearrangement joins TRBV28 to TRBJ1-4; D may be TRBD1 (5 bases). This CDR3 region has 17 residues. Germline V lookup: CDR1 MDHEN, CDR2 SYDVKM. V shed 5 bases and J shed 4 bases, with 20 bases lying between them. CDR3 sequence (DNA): TGTGCCAGCAGTCCCAGCCTCACGAGCAGGGTTAATGAAAAACTGTTTTTT. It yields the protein CASSPSLTSRVNEKLFF.

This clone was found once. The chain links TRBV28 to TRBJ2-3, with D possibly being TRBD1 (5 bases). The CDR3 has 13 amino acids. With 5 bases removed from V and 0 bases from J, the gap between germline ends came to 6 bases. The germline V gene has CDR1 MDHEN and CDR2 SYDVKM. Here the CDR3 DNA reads TGTGCCAGCAGTAGGGGTAGCACAGATACGCAGTATTTT. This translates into CASSRGSTDTQYF.

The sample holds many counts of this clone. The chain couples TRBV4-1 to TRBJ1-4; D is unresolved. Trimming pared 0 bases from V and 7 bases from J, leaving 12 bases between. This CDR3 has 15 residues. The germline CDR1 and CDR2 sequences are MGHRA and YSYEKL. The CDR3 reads CASSQEGRLGEKLFF. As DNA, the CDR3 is TGCGCCAGCAGCCAAGAAGGCCGGCTCGGTGAAAAACTGTTTTTT.

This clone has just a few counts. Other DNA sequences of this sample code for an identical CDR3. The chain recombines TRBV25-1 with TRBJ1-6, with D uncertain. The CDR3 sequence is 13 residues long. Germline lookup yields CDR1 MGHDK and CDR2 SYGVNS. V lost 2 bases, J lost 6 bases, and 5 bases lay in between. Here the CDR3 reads CASSERANSPLHF. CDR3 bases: TGTGCCAGCAGTGAAAGAGCTAATTCACCCCTCCACTTT.

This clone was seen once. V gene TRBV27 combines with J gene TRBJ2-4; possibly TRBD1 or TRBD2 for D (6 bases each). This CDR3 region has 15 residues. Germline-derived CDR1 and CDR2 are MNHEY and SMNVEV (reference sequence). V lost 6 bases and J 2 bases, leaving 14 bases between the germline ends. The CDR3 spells CASRLLGGSKNIQYF. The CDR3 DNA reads TGTGCCAGCAGGCTTCTGGGGGGCTCCAAAAACATTCAGTACTTC.

The chain's CDR3 is CASSPPGKQGYEQYF. The CDR3 coding sequence is TGTGCCAGCTCACCACCGGGGAAACAGGGCTACGAGCAGTACTTC. The chain uses TRBV18 and TRBJ2-7; tentatively, D is TRBD1 (6 bases). The CDR3 contains 15 residues. V was pared by 0 bases and J by 3 bases, with 12 bases between. Germline lookup yields CDR1 KGHSH and CDR2 LQKENI.

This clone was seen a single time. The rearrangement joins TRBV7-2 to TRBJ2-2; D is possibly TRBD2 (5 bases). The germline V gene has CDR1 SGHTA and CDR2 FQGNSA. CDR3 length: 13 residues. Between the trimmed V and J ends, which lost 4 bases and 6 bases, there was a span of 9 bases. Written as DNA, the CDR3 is TGTGCCAGCAGCTCCGGGGTGGCCGGGGAGCTGTTTTTT. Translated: CASSSGVAGELFF.

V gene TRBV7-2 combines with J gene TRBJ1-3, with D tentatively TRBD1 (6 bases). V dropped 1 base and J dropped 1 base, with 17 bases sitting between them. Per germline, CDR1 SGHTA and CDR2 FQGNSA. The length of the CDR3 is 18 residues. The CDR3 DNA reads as TGTGCCAGCAGCTTAGAGGGGGTGGGCGCAGGTTCTGGAAACACCATATATTTT. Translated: CASSLEGVGAGSGNTIYF.

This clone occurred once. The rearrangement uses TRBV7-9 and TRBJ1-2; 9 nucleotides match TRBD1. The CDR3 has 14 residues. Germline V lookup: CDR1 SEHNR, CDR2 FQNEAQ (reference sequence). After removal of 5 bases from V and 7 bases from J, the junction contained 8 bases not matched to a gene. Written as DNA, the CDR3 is TGTGCCAGCAGCGTAGGACAGGGGTGGATTGGCTACACCTTC. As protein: CASSVGQGWIGYTF.

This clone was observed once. Here the CDR3 reads CASSLVGQNTGELFF. The CDR3 bases are TGTGCCAGCAGCTTGGTGGGACAGAATACCGGGGAGCTGTTTTTT. V gene TRBV5-4 combines with J gene TRBJ2-2; 7 nucleotides line up with TRBD1. V was pared by 0 bases and J by 5 bases, with 4 bases of the junction left unmatched. CDR1 SGHNT and CDR2 YYREEE come from the germline V gene (reference sequence). The CDR3 runs to 15 residues. Full variable domain (missing parts from reference TRBV5-4 and TRBJ2-2): ETGVTQSPTHLIKTRGQQVTLRCSSQSGHNTVSWYQQALGQGPQFIFQYYREEENGRGNFPPRFSGLQFPNYSSELNVNALELDDSALYLCASSLVGQNTGELFFGEGSRLTVL.

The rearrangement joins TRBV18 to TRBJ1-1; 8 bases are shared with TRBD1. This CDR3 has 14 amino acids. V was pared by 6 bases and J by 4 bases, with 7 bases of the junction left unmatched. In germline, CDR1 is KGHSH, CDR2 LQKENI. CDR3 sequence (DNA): TGTGCCAGCTCTCTGACAGGGGAGAGCACTGAAGCTTTCTTT. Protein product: CASSLTGESTEAFF.

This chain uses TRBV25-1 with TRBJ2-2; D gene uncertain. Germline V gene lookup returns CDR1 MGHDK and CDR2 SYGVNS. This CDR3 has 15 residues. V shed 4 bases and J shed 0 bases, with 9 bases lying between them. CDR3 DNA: TGTGCCAGCAGTGGCTCCCGCACGAACACCGGGGAGCTGTTTTTT. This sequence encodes CASSGSRTNTGELFF.

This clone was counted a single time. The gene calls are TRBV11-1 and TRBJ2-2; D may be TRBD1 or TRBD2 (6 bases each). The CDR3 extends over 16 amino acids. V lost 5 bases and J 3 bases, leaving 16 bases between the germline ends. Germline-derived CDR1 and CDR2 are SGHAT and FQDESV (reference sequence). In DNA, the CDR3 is TGTGCCAGCAGCCCATCGGGGGCGCAGGACACCGGGGAGCTGTTTTTT. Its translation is CASSPSGAQDTGELFF.